This is a list of T cell receptor beta chains from one sample in a study of blood T cell repertoires in COVID-19. Data came from immunoSEQ multiplex PCR; TCRdb stores just in-frame clones and leaves some out. The sample carries about 210,000 clones, approximately 91% recorded once. Sequencing was performed on peripheral blood. The receptors shown here come from a woman between 40 and 50 years old with acute or convalescent COVID-19. The CDR3 runs from the conserved cysteine through the conserved F or W. Some rows mark clone size as missing; the rest say once, few, many or name a class of expanded clone.

TRBJ1-3,16,once,TRBV10-2,CASSDLDRTSGNTIYF
TRBJ1-2,15,-,TRBV29-1,CSVAGDSTNLYGYTF
TRBJ2-1,13,-,TRBV5-6,CASRTGGLYEQFF
TRBJ1-2,15,-,TRBV4-2,CASSPKDREIYGYTF
TRBJ2-3,16,-,TRBV27,CASKKGSGLLGDTQYF
TRBJ1-2,11,-,TRBV20-1,CSARPAGGYTF
TRBJ2-3,18,-,TRBV4-2,CASSPEGLASRGGDTQYF
TRBJ2-1,14,-,TRBV15,CATSRPIERGEQFF
TRBJ1-1,16,-,TRBV19,CASTFPRGTGRTEAFF
TRBJ1-1,16,-,TRBV9,CASSVPLDRVNTEAFF
TRBJ1-6,15,-,TRBV10-3,CAISESAGLGSPLHF
TRBJ1-6,12,-,TRBV11-2,CASSQVNSPLHF
TRBJ1-1,14,-,TRBV30,CAWSGVRVNTEAFF
TRBJ2-2,16,-,TRBV7-3,CASSPQGLTNTGELFF